This note documents a single T cell receptor beta chain sequence. Its target is not known. The table came from immunoSEQ multiplex PCR; TCRdb's copy has only in-frame clones and leaves some out. The data contain about 54,000 clones, more than 85% of them singletons. This sample is drawn from a study of PD-1 blockade in classical Hodgkin lymphoma. The study, taken as a whole, reports: The CD4+ diversity rise by C4D1 was clearest in complete responders. At baseline, newly diagnosed patients reportedly showed less TCR diversity than healthy donors. Similar baseline diversity was found in complete responders and newly diagnosed patients.

All patients relapsed after autologous stem cell transplantation, and brentuximab vedotin exposure varied. Germline values: CDR1 SGHNT, CDR2 YYREEE (reference sequence). The CDR3 runs to 14 residues. V gave up 0 bases and J gave up 7 bases, with 11 bases separating them. This TCR was sampled from a human donor with classical Hodgkin lymphoma. Here the sequenced sample was peripheral blood mononuclear cells (PBMCs), taken before the second cycle of nivolumab. This chain connects TRBV5-4 to TRBJ1-3; D is ambiguous. Here the CDR3 DNA reads TGTGCCAGCAGCTTGGGGGGTTTGTGGAACACCATATATTTT. Its protein is CASSLGGLWNTIYF.